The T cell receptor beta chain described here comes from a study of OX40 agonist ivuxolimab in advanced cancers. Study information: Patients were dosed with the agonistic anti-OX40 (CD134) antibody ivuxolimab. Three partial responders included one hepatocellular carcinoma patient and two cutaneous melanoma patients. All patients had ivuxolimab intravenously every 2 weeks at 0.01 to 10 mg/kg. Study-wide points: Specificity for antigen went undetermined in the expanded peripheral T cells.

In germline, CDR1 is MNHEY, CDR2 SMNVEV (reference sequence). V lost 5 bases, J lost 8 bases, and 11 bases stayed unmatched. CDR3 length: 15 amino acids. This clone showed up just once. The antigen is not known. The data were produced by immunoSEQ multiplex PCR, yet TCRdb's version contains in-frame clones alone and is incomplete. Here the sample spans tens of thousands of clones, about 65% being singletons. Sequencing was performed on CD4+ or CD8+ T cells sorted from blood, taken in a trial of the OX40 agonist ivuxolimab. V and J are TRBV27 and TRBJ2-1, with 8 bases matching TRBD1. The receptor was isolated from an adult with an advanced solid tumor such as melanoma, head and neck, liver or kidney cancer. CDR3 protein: CASSLGDRPGDEQFF. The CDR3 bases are TGTGCCAGCAGTCTTGGGGACAGGCCTGGGGATGAGCAGTTCTTC.